This T cell receptor (beta chain) was captured in a study of blood T cell repertoires in COVID-19. Study context: Acute-phase and convalescent COVID-19 samples originated in the United States, Italy and Spain. The cDNA or gDNA used as material had been derived from T cells, B-cell-depleted T cells, or PBMCs.

V dropped 0 bases and J dropped 2 bases, with 17 bases sitting between them. Germline V gene sequence: CDR1 MNHEY, CDR2 SVGEGT. The CDR3 length is 17 residues. The assay was immunoSEQ multiplex PCR, and TCRdb's table has in-frame clones only and misses some. This table has a few hundred thousand clones, around 87% appearing once. This clonotype was sampled from a woman aged 55-69 years with COVID-19, enrolled during active disease. Sequenced input: peripheral blood. The J gene is TRBJ2-7, the V gene TRBV6-2 or TRBV6-3, with a weak D call TRBD2 (5 bases). CDR3 in amino acids: CASSYSTRRGIPYEQYF. The CDR3 nucleotides are TGTGCCAGCAGTTACTCGACAAGGAGAGGGATACCCTACGAGCAGTACTTC.